This T cell receptor (beta chain) derives from a study of cytomegalovirus exposure and HLA in healthy donors. Study observations and caveats: Immune exposure data for these donors was limited to CMV serostatus. HLA restriction was apparent for most CMV-associated TCR beta chains in a later analysis. Follow-up analysis later connected one missense variant in DCLRE1C with trimming of TCR beta V- and J-genes. According to an earlier analysis, most TCR beta V segments yielded productive rearrangements about 87% or about 30% of the time.

PCR was performed using 60 Vbeta and 13 Jbeta primers. Method: immunoSEQ multiplex PCR; TCRdb's copy keeps in-frame clones and lacks some. This sample has 130,000 or so clones; about 82% occur once, and the top ten carry roughly 5%. Turning to this clone: No antigen is known for it.

Germline-derived CDR1 and CDR2 are ENHRY and SYGVKD. Trimming removed 2 bases from V and 6 bases from J; junction bases left unmatched: 5. The CDR3 consists of 15 residues. This receptor was obtained from a man aged 25-40 years in good health and CMV-seronegative. Sequencing was performed on PBMCs. The chain recombines TRBV10-3 with TRBJ2-7, with 12 bases aligning to TRBD2. The CDR3 DNA sequence: TGTGCCATCAGTGAGCTAGCGGGAGGGTGGGGCGAGCAGTACTTC. Translated: CAISELAGGWGEQYF.